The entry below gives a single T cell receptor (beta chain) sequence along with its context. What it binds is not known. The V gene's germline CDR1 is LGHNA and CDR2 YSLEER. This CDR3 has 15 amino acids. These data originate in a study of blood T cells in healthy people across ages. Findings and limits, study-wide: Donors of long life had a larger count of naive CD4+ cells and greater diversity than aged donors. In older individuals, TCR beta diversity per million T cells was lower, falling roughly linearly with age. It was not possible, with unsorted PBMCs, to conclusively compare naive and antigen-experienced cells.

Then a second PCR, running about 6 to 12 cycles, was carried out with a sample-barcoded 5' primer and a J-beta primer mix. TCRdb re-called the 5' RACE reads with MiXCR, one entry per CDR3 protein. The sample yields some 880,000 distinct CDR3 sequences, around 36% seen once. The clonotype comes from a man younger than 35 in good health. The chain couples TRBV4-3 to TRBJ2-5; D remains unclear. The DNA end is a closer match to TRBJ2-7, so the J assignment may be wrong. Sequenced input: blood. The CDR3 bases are TGCGCCAGCAGCCCCGCTTTCGACACTTCCTACGAGCAGTACTTC. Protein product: CASSPAFDTSYEQYF.